This entry lists 14 T cell receptor beta chains sequenced from one sample in a study of graft-versus-host responses after intestinal transplantation. No antigen has been assigned to these receptors. Some clones are missing from TCRdb's copy, which holds only in-frame ones; the method was immunoSEQ multiplex PCR. The sample carries over 100,000 clones, 93% recorded once. The specimen comprised unstimulated CD8+ T cells sorted from spleen or lymph node cells, sampled before transplant. These receptors originate from a human donor who was the organ donor for an intestinal transplant.

CDR3 DNA: TGTGCCAGCAGCCAAGTTTACCTCGCTAGCGGGACCTACGAGCAGTACTTC. Protein: CASSQVYLASGTYEQYF. V and J are TRBV4-2 and TRBJ2-7; 9 bases are a match to TRBD2. Germline lookup yields CDR1 LGHNA and CDR2 YNFKEQ. V lost 1 base and J lost 2; bases outside the gene matches: 9. CDR3 length: 17 amino acids.

This clone appeared a single time. The chain carries TRBV27 and TRBJ2-1; D gene ambiguous. The CDR3 runs 12 residues. Trimming stripped 3 bases from V and 7 bases from J, with 7 bases between. Germline V gene sequence: CDR1 MNHEY, CDR2 SMNVEV (reference sequence). The CDR3 protein is CASSFQRNEQFF. DNA for the CDR3: TGTGCCAGCAGTTTTCAGCGAAATGAGCAGTTCTTC.

V is TRBV7-2 and J is TRBJ2-5; D not certain. Trimming stripped 5 bases from V and 0 bases from J, with 7 bases between. The CDR3 is 13 residues long. Germline lookup yields CDR1 SGHTA and CDR2 FQGNSA. The CDR3 region is CASSPRYQETQYF. The CDR3 nucleotides are TGTGCCAGCAGCCCCCGGTACCAAGAGACCCAGTACTTC.

This clone is a singleton in its sample. This chain connects TRBV29-1 to TRBJ2-3; 9 positions agree with TRBD2. The J segment lost 12 bases and the V segment lost 7 bases, leaving 5 bases of the junction unmatched. The CDR3 sequence is 10 residues long. The germline CDR1 and CDR2 sequences are SQVTM and ANQGSEA. Here the CDR3 DNA reads TGCAGCGGACTAGCGGAGACACAGTATTTT. Translation gives CSGLAETQYF.

V usage is TRBV4-1 and J usage is TRBJ2-5; D assignment may be TRBD1 or TRBD2 (5 bases each). Germline loops: CDR1 MGHRA, CDR2 YSYEKL. The V gene lost 1 base and the J gene lost 5 bases, with 14 bases spanning the gap. The CDR3 length is 15 residues. CDR3 loop: CASSQVGDRQETQYF. CDR3 bases: TGCGCCAGCAGCCAAGTTGGGGACCGCCAGGAGACCCAGTACTTC.

The chain couples TRBV4-2 to TRBJ2-7, with D possibly matching TRBD1 (7 bases). Trimming stripped 6 bases from V and 3 bases from J, with 12 bases between. Looked up from germline, CDR1 is LGHNA and CDR2 is YNFKEQ. The CDR3 totals 13 residues. The CDR3: CASRPGGSYEQYF. In DNA, the CDR3 is TGTGCCAGCAGACCAGGGGGGAGCTACGAGCAGTACTTC.

J is TRBJ2-5 and V is TRBV28; TRBD2 is a possible D gene (5 bases). Germline-derived CDR1 and CDR2 are MDHEN and SYDVKM. This CDR3 is built from 14 residues. V dropped 6 bases and J dropped 5 bases, with 16 bases sitting between them. The CDR3 reads CASSPGFSRETQYF. In DNA form, the CDR3 reads TGTGCCAGCAGCCCGGGGTTTTCGCGGGAGACCCAGTACTTC.

This clone has a handful of counts. This chain joins TRBV19 and TRBJ2-7; 14 bases map to TRBD2. The CDR3 runs to 14 residues. V shed 5 bases, J shed 6 bases, and the junction held 3 bases outside the gene matches. Looked up from germline, CDR1 is LNHDA and CDR2 is SQIVND (reference sequence). CDR3 sequence reads: CASSPGLAGGEQYF. The CDR3, as DNA: TGTGCCAGTAGTCCTGGACTAGCGGGAGGCGAGCAGTACTTC.

This chain uses TRBV10-3 with TRBJ1-1, with 9 bases fitting TRBD1. With V trimmed by 10 bases and J by 4 bases, 4 bases remained unmatched. From germline, CDR1 is ENHRY and CDR2 SYGVKD. The CDR3 is made up of 12 amino acids. The CDR3 coding sequence is TGTGCCACAGCGGGACAGGGCACTGAAGCTTTCTTT. This translates into CATAGQGTEAFF.

V is TRBV30 and J is TRBJ2-3, with D unresolved. The CDR3 length is 12 residues. Germline loops: CDR1 GTSNPN, CDR2 SVGIG (reference sequence). The V and J ends lost 0 bases and 0 bases respectively, with 1 base between them. The CDR3 here is CAWSVSTDTQYF. In DNA, the CDR3 is TGTGCCTGGAGTGTAAGCACAGATACGCAGTATTTT.

The V call is TRBV6-7, the J call TRBJ1-4; D may be TRBD1 (5 bases). TRBV6-7 is sorted into the ORF group, with uncertain function. V gave up 5 bases and J gave up 7 bases, with 14 bases separating them. There are 14 residues in the CDR3. The CDR3 nucleotides are TGTGCCAGCAGTACTCAGGGTATCGGTGAAAAACTGTTTTTT. Amino acids: CASSTQGIGEKLFF.

The V call is TRBV4-1, the J call TRBJ2-2; possibly TRBD2 for D (5 bases). The CDR3 totals 16 residues. CDR1 MGHRA and CDR2 YSYEKL come from the germline V gene. V lost 1 base and J lost 7, with 16 bases in between. CDR3 nucleotides: TGCGCCAGCAGCCAAGGTCGGGCGGACGCGGGCGGGGAGCTGTTTTTT. Protein: CASSQGRADAGGELFF.

The V and J genes are TRBV2 and TRBJ1-5; 10 positions match TRBD1. Germline V CDR1 and CDR2: SNHLY, FYNNEI. The CDR3 totals 18 residues. V lost 6 bases and J lost 5; bases outside the gene matches: 16. The CDR3 DNA reads as TGTGCCAGCAGGGGACAGGGGTATGTTTTTGCGGGGGATCAGCCCCAGCATTTT. Protein product: CASRGQGYVFAGDQPQHF.

The chain has TRBV30 and TRBJ1-1, with a weak D call TRBD1 (5 bases). CDR1 and CDR2 from the germline V gene are GTSNPN and SVGIG (reference sequence). This CDR3 spans 13 amino acids. Trimming pared 4 bases from V and 3 bases from J, leaving 12 bases between. The DNA for the CDR3 is TGTGCCTGGACCCCCGGGGGGGACACTGAAGCTTTCTTT. Translated, it gives CAWTPGGDTEAFF.